This record concerns one T cell receptor (beta chain) sequence. The naive CD8 population came from CD45RO-negative cells selected for CCR7, without terminally differentiated effector memory CD45RA+ cells. The data derive from a study of shared clonotypes between healthy human individuals. Clones were read by immunoSEQ multiplex PCR, and TCRdb kept only the in-frame ones, dropping some. The data show 700,000 to 950,000 clones, with around 96% seen just once and less than 0.3% held by the top ten. This CDR3 has 13 residues. V gave up 1 base and J gave up 10 bases; unmatched junction bases: 4. The germline V gene encodes CDR1 SGHKS and CDR2 YYEKEE (reference sequence).

The sample taken for sequencing was naive CD8+ T cells sorted from blood. This chain links TRBV5-5 with TRBJ2-1; 8 nucleotides agree with TRBD2. The receptor comes from a man aged 30-40 years in good health. The CDR3 nucleotides are TGTGCCAGCAGCTTGTTAGGCGGGAGGGAGCAGTTCTTC. Its translation is CASSLLGGREQFF.